This T cell receptor (beta chain) came from a study of naive and memory T cell subsets. General study results and limits: Each distinct alpha or beta sequence counts as one clonotype. Naive and memory subsets had different power law exponents for TCR abundance. Naive repertoires, especially CD8, held a few larger clonotypes, possibly memory cells re-expressing CD45RA.

Both TRBC1 and TRBC2 were covered by a beta constant-region primer of two equimolar oligonucleotides. The ligated cDNA underwent four PCR rounds using SP2 and nested alpha and beta constant-region primers. The cDNA 3' end received a ligated single-stranded oligonucleotide carrying the SP2 primer and a 12-nucleotide UMI. TCRdb itself ran the UMI-ligation and nested PCR reads through MiXCR, one entry per CDR3 protein. The sample has around 93,000 distinct CDR3 sequences; roughly 10% are singletons. Cells stained for CD3, CD4, CD8, CD45RA, CD27 and viability were sorted into four CD45RA/CD27 subsets. This clonotype showed up many times. Its antigen is unknown. The clonotype originates from a human donor in good health. The sample consisted of naive CD4+ T cells from blood.

Here the CDR3 DNA reads TGTGCCAGCAGCTTATGGAGTGCCGGGAGGATCGATGAGCAGTTCTTC. Encoded protein: CASSLWSAGRIDEQFF. The rearrangement links TRBV7-2 to TRBJ2-1, with 7 bases lining up with TRBD2. Germline V gene sequence: CDR1 SGHTA, CDR2 FQGNSA. V gave up 2 bases and J gave up 8 bases; unmatched junction bases: 12. CDR3 length: 16 amino acids.